The clone carrying this TCR beta chain was seen only a few times. Peripheral blood, approximately 10 milliliters per donor, was collected. These data are taken from a study of blood T cells in healthy people across ages. The second PCR ran about 6 to 12 cycles with a sample-barcoded 5' primer and J-beta primers. TCRdb redid the calling of the 5' RACE reads with MiXCR, one entry per CDR3 protein. Counted here are 1.5 million to 1.8 million distinct CDR3 sequences, roughly two fifths occurring once; the ten biggest clones make up roughly 3.7%. The material sequenced was blood. The clonotype comes from a young woman in good health.

The CDR3 reads CASRTWDDEQFF. The CDR3 DNA reads as TGTGCCAGCAGAACCTGGGACGATGAGCAGTTCTTC. J is TRBJ2-1 and V is TRBV7-9; D may be TRBD1 or TRBD2 (5 bases each). The CDR3 runs to 12 residues. Trimming cost V 6 bases and J 8 bases, with 11 bases left between them. Looked up from germline, CDR1 is SEHNR and CDR2 is FQNEAQ (reference sequence).